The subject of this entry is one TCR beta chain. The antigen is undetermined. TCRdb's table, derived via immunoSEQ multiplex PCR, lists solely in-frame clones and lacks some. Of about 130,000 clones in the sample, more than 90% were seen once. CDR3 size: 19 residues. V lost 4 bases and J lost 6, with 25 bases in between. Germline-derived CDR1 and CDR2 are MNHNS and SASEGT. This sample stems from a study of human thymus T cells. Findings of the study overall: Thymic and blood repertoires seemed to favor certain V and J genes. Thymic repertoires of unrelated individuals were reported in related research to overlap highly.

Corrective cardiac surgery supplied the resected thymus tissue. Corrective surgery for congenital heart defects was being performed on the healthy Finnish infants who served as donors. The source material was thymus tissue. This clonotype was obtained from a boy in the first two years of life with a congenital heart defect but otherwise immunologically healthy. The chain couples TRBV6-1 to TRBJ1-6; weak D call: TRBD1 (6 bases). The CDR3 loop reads CASSGSHGGLLPGNSPLHF. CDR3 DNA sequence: TGTGCCAGCAGTGGCTCCCACGGGGGCCTCCTCCCGGGTAATTCACCCCTCCACTTT.